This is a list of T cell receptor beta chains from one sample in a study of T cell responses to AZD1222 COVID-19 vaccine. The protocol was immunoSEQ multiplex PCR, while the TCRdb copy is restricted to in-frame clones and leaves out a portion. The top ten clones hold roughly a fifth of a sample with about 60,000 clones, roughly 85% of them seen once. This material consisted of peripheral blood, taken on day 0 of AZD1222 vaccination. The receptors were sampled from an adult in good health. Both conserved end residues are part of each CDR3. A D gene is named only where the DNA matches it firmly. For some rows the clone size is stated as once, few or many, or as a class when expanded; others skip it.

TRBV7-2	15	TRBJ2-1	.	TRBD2	TGTGCCAGCAGCTTAGCGGGGGGGAACTACAATGAGCAGTTCTTC	CASSLAGGNYNEQFF
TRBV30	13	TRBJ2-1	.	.	TGTGCCTGGAGGACAGCCTCCTACAATGAGCAGTTCTTC	CAWRTASYNEQFF
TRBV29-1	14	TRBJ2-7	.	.	TGCAGCGTTGGGACCCGGGGGCTTACCTACGAGCAGTACTTC	CSVGTRGLTYEQYF
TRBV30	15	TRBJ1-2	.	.	TGTGCCTGGAGTGCCCCTCATTTGGGGTCGGGTGGCTACACCTTC	CAWSAPHLGSGGYTF
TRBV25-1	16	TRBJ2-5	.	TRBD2	TGTGCCAGCAGTGAAAGATGGCGGGGGGGCGGAGAGACCCAGTACTTC	CASSERWRGGGETQYF
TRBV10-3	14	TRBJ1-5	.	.	TGTGCCATCAGTGAGGGAGGGTATAATCAGCCCCAGCATTTT	CAISEGGYNQPQHF
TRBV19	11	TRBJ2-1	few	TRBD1	TGTGCCACAAAGGGGGCAAATGAGCAGTTCTTC	CATKGANEQFF
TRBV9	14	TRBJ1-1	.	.	TGTGCCAGCAGCCCGGTCAGGGTGGACACTGAAGCTTTCTTT	CASSPVRVDTEAFF
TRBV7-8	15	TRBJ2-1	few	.	TGTGCCAGCAGCTTAGGGGGGGGGCGCTACAATGAGCAGTTCTTC	CASSLGGGRYNEQFF
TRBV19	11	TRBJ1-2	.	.	TGTGCCACCGACGGGCAGCATGGCTACACCTTC	CATDGQHGYTF
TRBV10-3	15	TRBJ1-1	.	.	TGTGCCACCCAGGGGATTAGAGGACTGCGGACTGAAGCTTTCTTT	CATQGIRGLRTEAFF
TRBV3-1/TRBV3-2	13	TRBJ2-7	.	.	TGTGCCAGCAGCCGAACTTACAGTTACGAGCAGTACTTC	CASSRTYSYEQYF
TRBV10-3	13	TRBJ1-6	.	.	TGTGCCACGGGACAAAAGAATAATTCACCCCTCCACTTT	CATGQKNNSPLHF
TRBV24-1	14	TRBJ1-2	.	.	TGTGCCACCAGTGACCCCGGACAGTCCTATGGCTACACCTTC	CATSDPGQSYGYTF
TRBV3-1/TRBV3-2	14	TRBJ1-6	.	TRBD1	TGTGCCAGCAGCCCAGGACAGGAAAATTCACCCCTCCACTTT	CASSPGQENSPLHF
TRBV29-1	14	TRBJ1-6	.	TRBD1	TGCAGCGTTGAAGAACAGGGGGCAGGGTCACCCCTCCACTTT	CSVEEQGAGSPLHF
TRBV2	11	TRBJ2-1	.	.	TGTGCAGCGAACCCCGGCGGTGAGCAGTTCTTC	CAANPGGEQFF
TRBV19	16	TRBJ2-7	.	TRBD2	TGTGCCAGTTATAAAACCGGGACTAGCGTCTCCTACGAGCAGTACTTC	CASYKTGTSVSYEQYF
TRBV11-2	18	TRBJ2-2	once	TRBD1	TGTGCCAGCAGTCCACCGGGACAGAGCCTCCTGGATCCCGGGGAGCTGTTTTTT	CASSPPGQSLLDPGELFF
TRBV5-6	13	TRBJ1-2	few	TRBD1	TGTGCCAGCAGTTCAGGACAGGGAATTGGCTACACCTTC	CASSSGQGIGYTF
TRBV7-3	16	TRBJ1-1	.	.	TGTGCCAGCAGCTTATATGCTTTGGGAAGCGGGACTGAAGCTTTCTTT	CASSLYALGSGTEAFF
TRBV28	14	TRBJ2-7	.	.	TGTGCCAGCAGTTTATTGAACACCGCCGCCGAGCAGTACTTC	CASSLLNTAAEQYF
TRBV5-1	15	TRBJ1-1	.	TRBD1	TGCGCCAGCAGTTTGTCGGGACAGGGGAACACTGAAGCTTTCTTT	CASSLSGQGNTEAFF
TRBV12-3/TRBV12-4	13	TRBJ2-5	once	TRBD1	TGTGCCAGCAAAGGGGGCAAGGGAGAGACCCAGTACTTC	CASKGGKGETQYF
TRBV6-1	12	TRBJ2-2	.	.	TGTGCCAGTACGATGAACACCGGGGAGCTGTTTTTT	CASTMNTGELFF
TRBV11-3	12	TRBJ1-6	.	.	TGTGCCAGCAGCCAGTATAATTCACCCCTCCACTTT	CASSQYNSPLHF
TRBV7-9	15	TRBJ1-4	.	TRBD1	TGTGCCAGCAGAAGACAGGGGGCCGCTAATGAAAAACTGTTTTTT	CASRRQGAANEKLFF
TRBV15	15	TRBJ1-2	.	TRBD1	TGTGCCACCAGCAGGTCCTGGGGGTCAGGGGGAGGCTACACCTTC	CATSRSWGSGGGYTF
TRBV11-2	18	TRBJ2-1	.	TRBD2	TGTGCCAGCAGCTTAGCCAGGACTAGCGGGAGCTCCTACAATGAGCAGTTCTTC	CASSLARTSGSSYNEQFF
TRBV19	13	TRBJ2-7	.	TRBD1	TGTGCCAGTAGTCGGGACAGGTCCTACGAGCAGTACTTC	CASSRDRSYEQYF
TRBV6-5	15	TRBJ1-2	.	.	TGTGCCAGCAGTCAGCTAGACTCTGAACCCTATGGCTACACCTTC	CASSQLDSEPYGYTF
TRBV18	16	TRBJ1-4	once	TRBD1	TGTGCCAGCTCACCATTCGCGACAGGGTATAATGAAAAACTGTTTTTT	CASSPFATGYNEKLFF
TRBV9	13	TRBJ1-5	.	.	TGTGCCAGCAGCGTCAGGGGCAATCAGCCCCAGCATTTT	CASSVRGNQPQHF
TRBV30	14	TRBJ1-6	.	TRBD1	TGTGCCTGGAGTGTGGCAGGGGGGAGCTCACCCCTCCACTTT	CAWSVAGGSSPLHF
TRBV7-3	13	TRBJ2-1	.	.	TGTGCCAGCAGCTTAAGGGTTCGCAATGGGGAGTTCTTC	CASSLRVRNGEFF
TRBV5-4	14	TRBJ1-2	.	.	TGTGCCAGCAGCTTGAAAGGGGCTCGGTATGGCTACACCTTC	CASSLKGARYGYTF
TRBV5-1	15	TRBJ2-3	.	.	TGCGCCAGCAGTTTACAGTTCTCTAGCACAGATACGCAGTATTTT	CASSLQFSSTDTQYF
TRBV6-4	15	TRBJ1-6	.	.	TGTGCCAGCAGTGACGCGCCAGCAGGATATTCACCCCTCCACTTT	CASSDAPAGYSPLHF
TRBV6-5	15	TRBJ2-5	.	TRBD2	TGTGCCAGCAGTCTAGGACTAGCGGGGAAAGAGACCCAGTACTTC	CASSLGLAGKETQYF
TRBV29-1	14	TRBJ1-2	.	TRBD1	TGCAGCGCTTCACGGGACAGTCCGGTAGGAGGCTACACCTTC	CSASRDSPVGGYTF
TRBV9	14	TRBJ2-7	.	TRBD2	TGTGCCAGCAGCGTAGGCGGGGGGGCTTCCGAGCAGTACTTC	CASSVGGGASEQYF
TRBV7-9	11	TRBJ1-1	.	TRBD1	TGTGCAGGACAGGGTGGAACTGAAGCTTTCTTT	CAGQGGTEAFF
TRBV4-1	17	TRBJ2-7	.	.	TGCGCCAGCAGCCAAGAAGTCAAGGGGTGGACGGAAGACGAGCAGTACTTC	CASSQEVKGWTEDEQYF
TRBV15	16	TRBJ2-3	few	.	TGTGCCACCAGCAGAGACCGGGTCAGCTTTACAAATACGCAGTATTTT	CATSRDRVSFTNTQYF
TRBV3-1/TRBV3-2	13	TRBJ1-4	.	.	TGTGCCAGCAGCCATGATGAGAGGGAAAAACTGTTTTTT	CASSHDEREKLFF
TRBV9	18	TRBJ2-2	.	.	TGTGCCAGCAGCGAAGCCGGGACACCCAATTCGAACACCGGGGAGCTGTTTTTT	CASSEAGTPNSNTGELFF
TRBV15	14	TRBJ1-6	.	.	TGTGCCACCAGCCAAGGGGGTACTAGTTCACCCCTCCACTTT	CATSQGGTSSPLHF
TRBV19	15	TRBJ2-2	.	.	TGTGCCAGTAGTTCGCTCAACGTTCTGACCGGGGAGCTGTTTTTT	CASSSLNVLTGELFF
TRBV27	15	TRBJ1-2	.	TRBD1	TGTGCCAGCAGTCTGGGGTCAGGGGGGCTCTATGGCTACACCTTC	CASSLGSGGLYGYTF
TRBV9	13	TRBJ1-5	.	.	TGTGCCAGCAGCGGGGCTGGCAATCAGCCCCAGCATTTT	CASSGAGNQPQHF
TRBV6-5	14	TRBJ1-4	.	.	TGTGCCAGCAGGAAAGGGGGGTTAGCTGAAAAACTGTTTTTT	CASRKGGLAEKLFF
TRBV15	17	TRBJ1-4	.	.	TGTGCCACCAGCAGAGATGGAAACCTTGCAACTAATGAAAAACTGTTTTTT	CATSRDGNLATNEKLFF
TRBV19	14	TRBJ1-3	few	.	TGTGCCAGTAGGGCGGACAGAACTGGAAACACCATATATTTT	CASRADRTGNTIYF
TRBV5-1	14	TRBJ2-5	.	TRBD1	TGCGCCAGCAGCTTTGGCAGGGGGACAGAGACCCAGTACTTC	CASSFGRGTETQYF
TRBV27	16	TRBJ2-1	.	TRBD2	TGTGCCAGCAGTATGATATTAGCGGGGATTTACAATGAGCAGTTCTTC	CASSMILAGIYNEQFF
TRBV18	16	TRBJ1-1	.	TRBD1	TGTGCCAGCTCACCGACCTATGGACAGGGGGGTCCCGAAGCTTTCTTT	CASSPTYGQGGPEAFF
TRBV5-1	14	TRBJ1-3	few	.	TGCGCCAGCAGCTTGGCAAGCACTGGAAACACCATATATTTT	CASSLASTGNTIYF
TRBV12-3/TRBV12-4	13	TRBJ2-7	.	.	TGTGCCAGCAGTTGGGCCAGCACCTACGAGCAGTACTTC	CASSWASTYEQYF
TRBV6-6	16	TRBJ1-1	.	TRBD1	TGTGCCAGCAGCCTGAACGAGTGGGACAGGAACACTGAAGCTTTCTTT	CASSLNEWDRNTEAFF